Following are 3 T cell receptor beta chains from one sample sequenced in a study of post-analysis software for immune sequencing data. Tagging with unique molecular identifiers was a feature of the TCR beta cDNA libraries. TCRdb independently ran MiXCR on the PCR reads; one entry per CDR3 protein. The profile shows hundreds of thousands of distinct CDR3 sequences, around 60% of them singletons. Study conclusions and caveats: Four to six TRBV segments, including TRBV5-6, TRBV5-1 and TRBV20-1, were more frequent in patients than controls.

Their antigens are not known. Sequencing used blood. These receptors all come from a girl under 10 years old with multiple sclerosis.

The chain combines TRBV10-3 with TRBJ1-1; no firm D call. The CDR3 length is 11 residues. V lost 3 bases and J lost 6, with 5 bases in between. Germline CDR1 is ENHRY and CDR2 is SYGVKD. The CDR3 is CAISEGPEAFF. The CDR3 coding sequence is TGTGCCATCAGTGAAGGACCTGAAGCTTTCTTT.

The chain links TRBV6-5 to TRBJ2-7, with D possibly being TRBD1 (5 bases). Per the germline V gene, CDR1 is MNHEY and CDR2 is SVGAGI. Trimming removed 0 bases from V and 0 bases from J, with 6 bases in between. The CDR3 sequence is 14 residues long. In nucleotides, the CDR3 is TGTGCCAGCAGTTACTCGACAGCCTCCTACGAGCAGTACTTC. It codes for CASSYSTASYEQYF.

There are many counts of this clonotype. The chain employs TRBV28 and TRBJ1-5; D gene unclear. Trimming left V 6 bases short and J 1 base short, with 7 bases between. The length of the CDR3 is 13 residues. CDR1 and CDR2 from the germline V gene are MDHEN and SYDVKM. Here the CDR3 DNA reads TGTGCCAGCAGAGGGTCCAGCAATCAGCCCCAGCATTTT. Translating gives CASRGSSNQPQHF. Supplemented by reference TRBV28 and TRBJ1-5, the full variable domain reads DVKVTQSSRYLVKRTGEKVFLECVQDMDHENMFWYRQDPGLGLRLIYFSYDVKMKEKGDIPEGYSVSREKKERFSLILESASTNQTSMYLCASRGSSNQPQHFGDGTRLSIL.